These T cell receptor beta chains were read from a single sample in a study of blood T cell repertoires in COVID-19. Profiled with immunoSEQ multiplex PCR; TCRdb holds only in-frame clones, not every one. The repertoire has about 80,000 clones, 65% to 85% of them found once; the top ten carry about a sixth. The sample consisted of peripheral blood. The receptor set was obtained from a woman of 80 years or more with acute or convalescent COVID-19. The CDR3 runs from the conserved cysteine through the conserved F or W. Fields, in order: D gene, J gene, clone size, V gene, CDR3 protein, CDR3 DNA. A D gene is named only where the DNA matches it firmly. Clone size is given for some rows only: seen once, a few or many times, or a class if the clone is expanded.

- TRBJ1-2 few TRBV6-5 CASSYSGQGGGYTF TGTGCCAGCAGTTACTCTGGGCAGGGTGGTGGCTACACCTTC
- TRBJ1-4 - TRBV30 CAWSVLEGKLFF TGTGCCTGGAGTGTACTCGAGGGAAAACTGTTTTTT
- TRBJ1-1 few TRBV10-3 CAIRGPRPNTEAFF TGTGCCATCAGGGGGCCCCGACCGAACACTGAAGCTTTCTTT
- TRBJ1-2 few TRBV4-3 CASSQGSVATDGYTF TGCGCCAGCAGCCAAGGGTCCGTAGCCACGGATGGCTACACCTTC
- TRBJ2-5 - TRBV5-6 CASSFYETQYF TGTGCCAGCAGCTTCTACGAGACCCAGTACTTC
TRBD1 TRBJ2-1 - TRBV5-6 CGTRGRNNEQFF TGTGGGACCAGGGGGCGGAACAATGAGCAGTTCTTC
- TRBJ1-1 - TRBV15 CATSRARGGTEAFF TGTGCCACCAGCAGGGCACGGGGGGGGACTGAAGCTTTCTTT
TRBD1 TRBJ1-5 few TRBV6-2/TRBV6-3 CASSRPGQGGRQPQHF TGTGCCAGCAGTCGCCCGGGACAGGGGGGCCGACAGCCCCAGCATTTT
- TRBJ1-2 few TRBV6-5 CASSYERSGNYGYTF TGTGCCAGCAGTTACGAAAGGTCGGGGAACTATGGCTACACCTTC
TRBD1 TRBJ2-7 few TRBV7-9 CASSLTGGGGVWEQYF TGTGCCAGCAGCTTAACAGGGGGTGGCGGAGTATGGGAGCAGTACTTC